The 30 T cell receptor beta chains given below trace back to one sample, sequenced in a study of blood T cell repertoires in COVID-19. Some clones are missing from TCRdb's copy, which holds only in-frame ones; the method was immunoSEQ multiplex PCR. The sample shows approximately 46,000 clones, about 89% of them seen only once. Sequences were obtained from peripheral blood. The receptors were gathered from a man between 65 and 79 years old with active COVID-19.

The genes are TRBV4-3 and TRBJ2-1; 9 bases line up with TRBD2. J was trimmed by 0 bases and V by 1 base; bases with no gene match: 4. CDR1 and CDR2 from the germline V gene are LGHNA and YSLEER. This CDR3 has 17 amino acids. The CDR3 DNA is TGCGCCAGCAGCCAAGGATTAGCGGGGGACTCCTACAATGAGCAGTTCTTC. This encodes CASSQGLAGDSYNEQFF.

The chain links TRBV18 to TRBJ2-5, with TRBD2 identical over 8 bases. Germline V gives CDR1 KGHSH, CDR2 LQKENI. Trimming removed 3 bases from V and 2 bases from J; junction bases left unmatched: 8. The CDR3 sequence is 16 residues long. CDR3 sequence: CASSPGRSGGQETQYF. The CDR3 coding sequence is TGTGCCAGCTCACCCGGTAGGAGCGGGGGACAAGAGACCCAGTACTTC.

This clone came up a few times. J is TRBJ2-7 and V is TRBV5-5; the match to TRBD1 covers 7 bases. Trimming took 5 bases from V and 7 from J; bases not matched to a gene: 12. The CDR3 spans 14 residues. Germline CDR1 is SGHKS and CDR2 is YYEKEE (reference sequence). The CDR3 DNA follows: TGTGCCAGCAGGAGCTTGGGACAGCGGACAGAGCAGTACTTC. Translation: CASRSLGQRTEQYF. The full variable domain, rest sourced from reference TRBV5-5 and TRBJ2-7, is DAGVTQSPTHLIKTRGQQVTLRCSPISGHKSVSWYQQVLGQGPQFIFQYYEKEERGRGNFPDRFSARQFPNYSSELNVNALLLGDSALYLCASRSLGQRTEQYFGPGTRLTVT.

This clone was seen a handful of times. The chain couples TRBV7-3 to TRBJ1-2; 9 bases map to TRBD1. The CDR3 contains 13 residues. The junction had 5 bases not matched to a gene; V was cut back by 5 bases and J by 7 bases. Germline CDR1 is SGHTA and CDR2 is FQGTGA. The CDR3 DNA reads as TGTGCCAGCAGCGAAGGACAGGGGCTTGGCTACACCTTC. It encodes CASSEGQGLGYTF. Filled out from reference TRBV7-3 and TRBJ1-2, the complete variable domain reads GAGVSQTPSNKVTEKGKYVELRCDPISGHTALYWYRQSLGQGPEFLIYFQGTGAADDSGLPNDRFFAVRPEGSVSTLKIQRTERGDSAVYLCASSEGQGLGYTFGSGTRLTVV.

The chain employs TRBV28 and TRBJ2-1; a possible D gene is TRBD1 (6 bases). The CDR3 is made up of 14 amino acids. Trimming removed 6 bases at V and 8 bases at J, with 17 bases between. The germline V gene has CDR1 MDHEN and CDR2 SYDVKM. CDR3 coding DNA: TGTGCCAGCAGACCCCCTCTCCAGGGGTATGAGCAGTTCTTC. This encodes CASRPPLQGYEQFF.

The chain is built from TRBV4-3 and TRBJ1-2, with unresolved D. CDR3 length: 13 residues. With 1 base removed from V and 1 base from J, the gap between germline ends came to 4 bases. The germline V gene encodes CDR1 LGHNA and CDR2 YSLEER. CDR3 in DNA: TGCGCCAGCAGCCAAGGACTTAACTATGGCTACACCTTC. It specifies CASSQGLNYGYTF.

Here the CDR3 DNA reads TGCGCCACGTCCCCGGGACAGGGGCCCGCCTACGAGCAGTACTTC. Residues: CATSPGQGPAYEQYF. J is TRBJ2-7 and V is TRBV4-3; 10 bases line up with TRBD1. There are 15 residues in the CDR3. V gave up 10 bases and J gave up 2 bases; unmatched junction bases: 11. Germline CDR1 reads LGHNA; CDR2 reads YSLEER.

V is TRBV7-2 and J is TRBJ1-2, with 10 bases matching TRBD1. Germline V lookup: CDR1 SGHTA, CDR2 FQGNSA. Unmatched junction bases numbered 5, after V lost 5 bases and J lost 2 bases. This CDR3 has 15 amino acids. The CDR3 is CASSPRTGGNYGYTF. In nucleotides, the CDR3 is TGTGCCAGCAGCCCCCGGACAGGGGGGAACTATGGCTACACCTTC.

The gene calls are TRBV19 and TRBJ1-1; TRBD1 matches at 11 bases. J was trimmed by 4 bases and V by 0 bases; bases with no gene match: 1. The germline V gene encodes CDR1 LNHDA and CDR2 SQIVND (reference sequence). The CDR3 sequence is 15 residues long. The CDR3 sequence is CASSIEGTGGTEAFF. CDR3 coding DNA: TGTGCCAGTAGTATAGAAGGGACAGGGGGCACTGAAGCTTTCTTT.

J is TRBJ2-1 and V is TRBV13; TRBD1 is a possible D gene (5 bases). The CDR3 extends over 13 amino acids. Germline assignment: CDR1 PRHDT and CDR2 FYEKMQ (reference sequence). Trimming pared 6 bases from V and 9 bases from J, leaving 15 bases between. In nucleotides, the CDR3 is TGTGCCAGCAGTCAGGGTTTCAAAGGTGAGCAGTTCTTC. Its translation: CASSQGFKGEQFF.

The chain is built from TRBV5-1 and TRBJ2-5; possible D gene TRBD2, 6 bases. Germline V gene sequence: CDR1 SGHRS, CDR2 YFSETQ. CDR3 length equals 14 residues. Deletions cut 4 bases from V and 2 bases from J, with 12 bases between. CDR3 in amino acids: CASSPLGGQETQYF. The CDR3 DNA sequence: TGCGCCAGCAGCCCCCTGGGGGGACAAGAGACCCAGTACTTC. The full variable domain, in which reference TRBV5-1 and TRBJ2-5 provide the parts outside the CDR3, is KAGVTQTPRYLIKTRGQQVTLSCSPISGHRSVSWYQQTPGQGLQFLFEYFSETQRNKGNFPGRFSGRQFSNSRSEMNVSTLELGDSALYLCASSPLGGQETQYFGPGTRLLVL.

The chain is built from TRBV18 and TRBJ1-1; 7 positions agree with TRBD1. The trim removed 6 bases at V and 5 bases at J, leaving 12 bases unmatched. Germline loops: CDR1 KGHSH, CDR2 LQKENI. The CDR3 is 15 residues long. The CDR3 DNA reads as TGTGCCAGCTCGCTCCCAGGACAGGAGAGTACTGAAGCTTTCTTT. Translated, it gives CASSLPGQESTEAFF. The variable domain in full, completed from reference TRBV18 and TRBJ1-1, reads NAGVMQNPRHLVRRRGQEARLRCSPMKGHSHVYWYRQLPEEGLKFMVYLQKENIIDESGMPKERFSAEFPKEGPSILRIQQVVRGDSAAYFCASSLPGQESTEAFFGQGTRLTVV.

The V call is TRBV28, the J call TRBJ2-2, with 12 bases identical to TRBD2. CDR1 is MDHEN and CDR2 is SYDVKM in the germline V gene. The CDR3 has 18 residues. The V segment lost 7 bases and the J segment 7 bases; nucleotides outside the gene matches: 16. The CDR3 nucleotides are TGTGCCAGCACCCTACTAGGACTAGCGGGGCAAAAGGGCGGGGAGCTGTTTTTT. It specifies CASTLLGLAGQKGGELFF.

V is TRBV3-1 (or the pseudogene TRBV3-2) and J is TRBJ1-2; the match to TRBD1 covers 9 bases. This CDR3 comprises 12 residues. CDR1 is LGHDT and CDR2 is YNNKEL in the germline V gene (reference sequence). V was pared by 4 bases and J by 6 bases, with 0 bases of the junction left unmatched. The chain's CDR3 is CASSRQGDGYTF. The CDR3 bases are TGTGCCAGCAGCCGACAGGGGGATGGCTACACCTTC.

This chain uses TRBV18 with TRBJ1-1; the match to TRBD1 covers 8 bases. J lost 1 base, V lost 3 bases, and 10 bases had no gene match. This CDR3 comprises 17 residues. Germline CDR1 reads KGHSH; CDR2 reads LQKENI. The CDR3: CASSPMTGVGRNTEAFF. CDR3 coding DNA: TGTGCCAGCTCACCGATGACAGGGGTAGGGCGGAACACTGAAGCTTTCTTT.

The chain employs TRBV5-1 and TRBJ2-7; 8 nucleotides match TRBD1. This CDR3 region has 13 residues. Germline CDR1 SGHRS, CDR2 YFSETQ. With V trimmed by 4 bases and J by 3 bases, 3 bases remained unmatched. CDR3 protein: CASSQGTGYEQYF. The CDR3 nucleotides are TGCGCCAGCAGCCAGGGGACAGGCTACGAGCAGTACTTC.

This rearrangement joins TRBV7-2 to TRBJ2-7; TRBD2 matches at 9 bases. There are 15 residues in the CDR3. Germline lookup yields CDR1 SGHTA and CDR2 FQGNSA. V dropped 6 bases and J dropped 4; count of bases not matched to a gene: 10. The CDR3 loop is CASSAGGLRRYEQYF. CDR3 nucleotides: TGTGCCAGCAGTGCGGGGGGGCTAAGAAGGTACGAGCAGTACTTC.

This clone was counted a single time. The V gene is TRBV7-3, the J gene TRBJ2-3, with 7 positions matching TRBD2. CDR1 and CDR2 from the germline V gene are SGHTA and FQGTGA. This CDR3 is built from 14 residues. V dropped 1 base and J dropped 6; count of bases not matched to a gene: 4. CDR3 sequence: CASSLKAGRDTQYF. CDR3 in DNA: TGTGCCAGCAGCTTAAAAGCGGGGCGGGATACGCAGTATTTT.

The V gene is TRBV18, the J gene TRBJ2-6; D is perhaps TRBD1 (5 bases). Germline V CDR1 and CDR2: KGHSH, LQKENI. There are 16 residues in the CDR3. The V end was cut by 0 bases, the J end by 8 bases, with 14 bases between. The CDR3 coding sequence is TGTGCCAGCTCACCACCGGGTTCAGGGCGACCCAACGTCCTGACTTTC. This sequence encodes CASSPPGSGRPNVLTF.

The genes are TRBV11-3 and TRBJ2-1; perhaps TRBD2 as D (6 bases). CDR1 is SGHNT, CDR2 YENEEA, per germline. The CDR3 runs to 16 residues. Trimming pared 5 bases from V and 1 base from J, leaving 15 bases between. As DNA, the CDR3 is TGTGCCAGCAGCCCCAAGGGGACTCAGTCCTACAATGAGCAGTTCTTC. It codes for CASSPKGTQSYNEQFF.

The chain couples TRBV7-9 to TRBJ2-5; D is possibly TRBD1 (6 bases). CDR1 and CDR2 from the germline V gene are SEHNR and FQNEAQ (reference sequence). Trimming removed 4 bases from V and 2 bases from J, with 11 bases in between. This CDR3 region has 14 residues. CDR3 loop: CASSWTAAQETQYF. CDR3 coding DNA: TGTGCCAGCAGCTGGACAGCTGCTCAAGAGACCCAGTACTTC. Combining the CDR3 with reference TRBV7-9 and TRBJ2-5 gives the whole variable domain DTGVSQNPRHKITKRGQNVTFRCDPISEHNRLYWYRQTLGQGPEFLTYFQNEAQLEKSRLLSDRFSAERPKGSFSTLEIQRTEQGDSAMYLCASSWTAAQETQYFGPGTRLLVL.

The rearrangement joins TRBV5-4 to TRBJ2-3; tentative D call: TRBD1 (6 bases). Germline V gene data show CDR1 as SGHNT and CDR2 as YYREEE (reference sequence). Trimming took 4 bases from V and 3 from J, leaving 18 bases between them. The CDR3 has 16 amino acids. CDR3 nucleotide sequence: TGTGCCAGCAGCCGACCTACGGGACATCAAACAGATACGCAGTATTTT. It yields the protein CASSRPTGHQTDTQYF.

This clone has just one count. V gene TRBV11-2 combines with J gene TRBJ2-3; no clear D. This CDR3 spans 14 amino acids. Per the germline V gene, CDR1 is SGHAT and CDR2 is FQNNGV. V lost 1 base, J lost 2 bases, and 7 bases lay in between. The chain's CDR3 is CASSLGGFTDTQYF. CDR3 DNA sequence: TGTGCCAGCAGCTTAGGAGGTTTCACAGATACGCAGTATTTT.

A word on this clone: At one end, the junction sequence differs from germline, possibly due to a read error. The V gene is TRBV28, the J gene TRBJ1-4, with D unresolved. The CDR3 consists of 12 residues. CDR1 MDHEN and CDR2 SYDVKM come from the germline V gene. CDR3 amino acids: CAGSSPEEKLFF. CDR3 DNA: TGTGCCGGCAGTTCCCCCGAGGAAAAACTGTTTTTT.

This clone was detected only once. The gene calls are TRBV6-2 or TRBV6-3 and TRBJ1-5, with TRBD1 as a possible D gene (6 bases). The CDR3 covers 15 residues. The V gene's germline CDR1 is MNHEY and CDR2 SVGEGT. Trimming shortened V by 5 bases and J by 2 bases, and 13 bases separated the two germline ends. In nucleotides, the CDR3 is TGTGCCAGCAGTCAACAGGGTACAGGCAATCAGCCCCAGCATTTT. Protein: CASSQQGTGNQPQHF.

The chain couples TRBV7-9 to TRBJ2-7; TRBD1 aligns across 11 bases. Germline V gene data show CDR1 as SEHNR and CDR2 as FQNEAQ (reference sequence). The CDR3 contains 14 residues. The junction had 1 base not matched to a gene; V was cut back by 0 bases and J by 6 bases. The CDR3 reads CASSLAGTGGEQYF. CDR3 coding DNA: TGTGCCAGCAGCTTAGCGGGGACAGGGGGCGAGCAGTACTTC.

The chain is built from TRBV19 and TRBJ1-5, with D maybe TRBD1 (6 bases). V was cut by 7 bases and J by 1 base, with 14 bases left in between. Germline V gene sequence: CDR1 LNHDA, CDR2 SQIVND (reference sequence). The CDR3 is 15 amino acids. The chain's CDR3 is CASIPGAQSNQPQHF. The CDR3 bases are TGTGCCAGTATCCCAGGGGCGCAGAGCAATCAGCCCCAGCATTTT.

The chain uses TRBV14 and TRBJ2-5; the match to TRBD1 covers 9 bases. Germline CDR1 is SGHDN and CDR2 is FVKESK. J lost 2 bases, V lost 6 bases, and 7 bases had no gene match. The CDR3 sequence is 15 residues long. The CDR3 DNA sequence: TGTGCCAGCAGACTGACAGGGGGAGGGCAAGAGACCCAGTACTTC. Translating gives CASRLTGGGQETQYF.

The chain employs TRBV28 and TRBJ1-6; no reliable D call. The V gene lost 4 bases and the J gene lost 7 bases, with 17 bases spanning the gap. Germline lookup yields CDR1 MDHEN and CDR2 SYDVKM. The length of the CDR3 is 16 residues. The CDR3: CASSSRATRRNSPLHF. CDR3 in DNA: TGTGCCAGCAGTTCCCGCGCGACTCGGAGAAATTCACCCCTCCACTTT.

This clone was counted between two and nine times. The chain joins TRBV6-2 or TRBV6-3 to TRBJ1-6, with TRBD1 as a possible D gene (6 bases). This CDR3 comprises 16 residues. Germline V CDR1 and CDR2: MNHEY, SVGEGT. V was pared by 5 bases and J by 7 bases, with 18 bases between. The CDR3 DNA sequence: TGTGCCAGCAGTGTACCGATTGGACAGAGAAATTCACCCCTCCACTTT. Residues: CASSVPIGQRNSPLHF.